This TCR beta chain was captured by sequencing in a study of type 1 regulatory T cells. Looking at the study overall: An in vitro protocol generated T-allo10, a Tr1-enriched, alloantigen-specific CD4 T cell product.

Graft donor-derived T-allo10 cells were described as host-alloantigen-specific, anergic, and alloantigen-specifically suppressive. TCRdb fed the reads into MiXCR, producing one record per CDR3 protein. Of fewer than 25,000 distinct CDR3 sequences in the sample, just under 75% were seen once. Comment on this clonotype: Its antigen is still unknown.

This CDR3 has 16 amino acids. Germline CDR1 reads SGDLS; CDR2 reads YYNGEE. V lost 1 base to trimming and J lost 3 bases, with 13 bases between them. The sequenced material came from cultured T cells, either the whole culture or a sorted T cell fraction (not recorded which). Subset denoted: Tr1-enriched cell product generated in vitro against host alloantigens. The rearrangement joins TRBV9 to TRBJ2-2, with a possible D match to TRBD1 (5 bases). This TCR was recovered from a human donor in good health. The CDR3 spells CASSVFGAWDTGELFF. The CDR3 DNA follows: TGTGCCAGCAGCGTATTTGGGGCTTGGGACACCGGGGAGCTGTTTTTT.